This T cell receptor beta chain was documented in a study of post-analysis software for immune sequencing data. Study-level findings and limits: Higher frequency in patients than in controls was seen for several TRBV segments, with TRBV5-6, TRBV5-1 and TRBV20-1 among them. There was significantly lower normalized Chao1 diversity in multiple sclerosis patients than in controls.

Each TCR beta cDNA library carried unique molecular identifiers. TCRdb reprocessed the PCR reads via MiXCR and lists one record per CDR3 protein. This sample yields roughly 870,000 distinct CDR3 sequences, of which 53% are seen a single time; roughly 4.4% belongs to the top ten. This clonotype was seen a few times. Antigen unknown. Germline loops: CDR1 SEHNR, CDR2 FQNEAQ (reference sequence). The CDR3 length is 14 residues. V was trimmed by 5 bases and J by 3 bases, leaving 13 bases between them. The rearrangement uses TRBV7-9 and TRBJ2-5; no clear D gene. The specimen was blood. This clonotype was sampled from a girl between 5 and 17 years old with multiple sclerosis. CDR3 residues: CASSLLDLKETQYF. CDR3 bases: TGTGCCAGCAGCCTCCTCGACCTGAAAGAGACCCAGTACTTC.